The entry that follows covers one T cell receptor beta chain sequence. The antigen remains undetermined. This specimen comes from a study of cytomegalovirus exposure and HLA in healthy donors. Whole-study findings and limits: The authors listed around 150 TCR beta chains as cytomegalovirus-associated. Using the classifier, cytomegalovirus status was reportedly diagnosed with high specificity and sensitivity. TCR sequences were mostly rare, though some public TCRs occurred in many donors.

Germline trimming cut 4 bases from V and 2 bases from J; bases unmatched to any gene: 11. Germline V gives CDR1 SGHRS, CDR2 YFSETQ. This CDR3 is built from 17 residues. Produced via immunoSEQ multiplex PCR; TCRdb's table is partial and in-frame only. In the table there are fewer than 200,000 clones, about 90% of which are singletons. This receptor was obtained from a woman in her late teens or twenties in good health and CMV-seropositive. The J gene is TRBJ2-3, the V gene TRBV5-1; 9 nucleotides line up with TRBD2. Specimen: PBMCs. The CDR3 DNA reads TGCGCCAGCAGCATTCCCCTTGCGGGGGGGTACACAGATACGCAGTATTTT. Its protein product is CASSIPLAGGYTDTQYF.